This T cell receptor beta chain was identified in a study of OX40 agonist ivuxolimab in advanced cancers. In the study overall: Patients were dosed with the agonistic anti-OX40 (CD134) antibody ivuxolimab.

Study-wide results and caveats: Dosing at 0.1 to 3.0 mg/kg was accompanied by clonal expansion of CD4+ and CD8+ blood T cells by week 6. Expanded clones were, on average, more numerous among CD8+ T cells than CD4+.

CDR1 is SGHTA and CDR2 is FQGNSA in the germline V gene. CDR3 length: 14 amino acids. The V gene end was trimmed by 3 bases and the J gene end by 8 bases; junction bases not matched to a gene: 3. Using immunoSEQ multiplex PCR, the repertoire was profiled, and TCRdb retains in-frame clones only, with some absent. The sample records around 50,000 clones, more than 80% being singletons. Of note for this clone: Its matching antigen is unknown.

The sequences come from CD4+ or CD8+ T cells sorted from blood, collected in a trial of the OX40 agonist ivuxolimab. The rearrangement uses TRBV7-2 and TRBJ2-2; TRBD1 aligns across 10 bases. This TCR derives from an adult with an advanced solid tumor such as melanoma, head and neck, liver or kidney cancer. The CDR3 is CASSLDRGFGELFF. In DNA, the CDR3 is TGTGCCAGCAGCTTGGACAGGGGGTTTGGGGAGCTGTTTTTT.